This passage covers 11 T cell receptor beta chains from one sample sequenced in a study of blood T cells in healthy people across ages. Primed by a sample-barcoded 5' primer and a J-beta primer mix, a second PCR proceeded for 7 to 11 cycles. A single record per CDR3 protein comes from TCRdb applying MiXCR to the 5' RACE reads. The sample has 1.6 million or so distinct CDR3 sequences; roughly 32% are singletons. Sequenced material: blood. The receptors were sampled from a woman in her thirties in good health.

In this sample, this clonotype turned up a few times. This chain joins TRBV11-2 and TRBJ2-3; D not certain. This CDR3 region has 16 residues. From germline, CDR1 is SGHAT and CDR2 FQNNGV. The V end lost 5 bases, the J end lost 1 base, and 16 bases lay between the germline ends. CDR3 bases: TGTGCCAGCAGCCTTCTGCCTCGTGGAGGCACAGATACGCAGTATTTT. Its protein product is CASSLLPRGGTDTQYF.

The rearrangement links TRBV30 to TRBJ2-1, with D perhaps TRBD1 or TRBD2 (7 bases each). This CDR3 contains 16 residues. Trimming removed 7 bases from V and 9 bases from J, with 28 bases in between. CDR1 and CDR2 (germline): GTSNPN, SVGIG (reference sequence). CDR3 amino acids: CASKGASGLPGGEQFF. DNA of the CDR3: TGTGCCTCCAAGGGGGCTAGCGGCCTGCCCGGGGGTGAGCAGTTCTTC.

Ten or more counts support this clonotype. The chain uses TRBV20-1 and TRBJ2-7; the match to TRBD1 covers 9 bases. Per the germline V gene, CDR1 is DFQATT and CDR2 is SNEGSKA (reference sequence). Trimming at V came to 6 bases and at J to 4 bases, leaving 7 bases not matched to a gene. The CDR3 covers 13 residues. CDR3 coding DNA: TGCAGTGCGCGGGACAGGGTCGCTTACGAGCAGTACTTC. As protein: CSARDRVAYEQYF.

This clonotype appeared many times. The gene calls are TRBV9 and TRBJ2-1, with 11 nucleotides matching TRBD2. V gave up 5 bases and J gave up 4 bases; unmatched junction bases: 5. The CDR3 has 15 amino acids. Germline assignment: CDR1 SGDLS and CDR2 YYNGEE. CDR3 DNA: TGTGCCAGCAGTGTGACTAGCGGGATATACAATGAGCAGTTCTTC. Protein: CASSVTSGIYNEQFF.

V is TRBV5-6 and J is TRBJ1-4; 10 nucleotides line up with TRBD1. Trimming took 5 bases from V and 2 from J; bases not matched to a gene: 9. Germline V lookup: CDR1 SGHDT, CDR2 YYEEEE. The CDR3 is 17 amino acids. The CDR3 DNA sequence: TGTGCCAGCAGGTTCCTAGGGACAGGGGTCACTAATGAAAAACTGTTTTTT. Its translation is CASRFLGTGVTNEKLFF.

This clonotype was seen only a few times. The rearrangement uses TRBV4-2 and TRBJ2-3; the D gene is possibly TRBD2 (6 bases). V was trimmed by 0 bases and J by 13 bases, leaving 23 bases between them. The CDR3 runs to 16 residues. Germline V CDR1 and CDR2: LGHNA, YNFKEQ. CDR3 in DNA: TGTGCCAGCAGCCAAGAACTTGGGAGCGGGTTGGGGAAGAAGTATTTT. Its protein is CASSQELGSGLGKKYF.

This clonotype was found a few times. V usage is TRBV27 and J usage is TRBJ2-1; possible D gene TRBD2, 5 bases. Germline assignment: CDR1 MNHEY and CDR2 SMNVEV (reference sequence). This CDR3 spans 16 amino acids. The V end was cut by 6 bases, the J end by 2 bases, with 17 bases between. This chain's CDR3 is CASSPGIVVAYNEQFF. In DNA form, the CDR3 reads TGTGCCAGCAGCCCCGGGATCGTCGTCGCCTACAATGAGCAGTTCTTC.

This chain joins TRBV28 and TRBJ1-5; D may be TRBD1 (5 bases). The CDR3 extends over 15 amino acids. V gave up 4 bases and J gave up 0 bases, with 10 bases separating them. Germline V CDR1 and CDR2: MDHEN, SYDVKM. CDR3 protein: CASSSTVYSNQPQHF. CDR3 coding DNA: TGTGCCAGCAGTTCGACAGTCTATAGCAATCAGCCCCAGCATTTT.

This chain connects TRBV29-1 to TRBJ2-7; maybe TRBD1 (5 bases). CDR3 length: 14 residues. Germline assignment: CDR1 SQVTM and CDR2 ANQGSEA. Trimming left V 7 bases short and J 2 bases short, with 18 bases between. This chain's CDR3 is CSATRTIGAYEQYF. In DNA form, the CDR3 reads TGCAGCGCAACGCGGACAATTGGCGCCTACGAGCAGTACTTC.

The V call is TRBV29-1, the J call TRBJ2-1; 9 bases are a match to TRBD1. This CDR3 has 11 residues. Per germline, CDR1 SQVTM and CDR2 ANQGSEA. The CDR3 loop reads CTGTGYNEQFF. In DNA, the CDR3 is TGCACCGGGACAGGGTACAATGAGCAGTTCTTC.

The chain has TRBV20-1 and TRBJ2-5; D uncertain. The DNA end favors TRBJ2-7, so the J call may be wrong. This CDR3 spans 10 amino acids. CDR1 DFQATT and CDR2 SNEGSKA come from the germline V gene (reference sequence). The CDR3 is CSATDYEQYF. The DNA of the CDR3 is TGCAGTGCTACTGACTACGAGCAGTACTTC.